This T cell receptor beta chain stems from a study of blood T cell repertoires in COVID-19 (dated by TCRdb to between 2020 and 2021). About the full investigation: Samples from collaborators originated in the United States, Italy and Spain and spanned both the acute and convalescent phases of COVID-19. The material from the prospective study consisted of cDNA or gDNA derived from T cells, B-cell-depleted T cells, or PBMCs. Subjects who had been exposed to COVID-19, were actively infected with it, or had recovered from it provided the deeply sampled blood TCRbeta repertoires that made up the dataset. The repertoires were made available in a free public database intended to serve as a resource for research on the immune response to SARS-CoV-2. Samples came from the ongoing ImmuneRACE study (first 160 participants) plus 1,254 subjects from 6 global collaborators. Nearly every sample came with metadata listing a de-identified subject ID, COVID-19 status, age in years and sex. Where HLA class I and class II types were available, the types were taken from metadata supplied by the sample provider, not from assay-based typing. Study-wide findings and limitations: The amount of clinical and demographic metadata varied by source and participant and was provided uncurated.

Collaborating institutions collected whole blood in K2EDTA tubes following their own protocols. For TCRbeta analysis, collaborator samples were shipped as frozen whole blood, as isolated PBMCs, or as DNA extracted from either sample type. This clone was seen only once. No cognate antigen has been identified for it. Base qualities were left out, and no much larger clone turns up one base away. The immunoSEQ Assay, a bias-controlled multiplex PCR, was used to amplify TCRbeta CDR3 regions from genomic DNA. For the original study's pipeline: The number of nucleated cells in each sample was estimated from the amplification of reference gene primers within the assay. To quantify the absolute abundance of each unique TCRbeta CDR3 rearrangement, sequence reads were collapsed and filtered. For each sample, productive Simpson clonality was calculated as the square root of Simpson's diversity index over productive rearrangements. The clones in this table, taken by TCRdb from immuneACCESS, are in-frame only. Not every clone is retained; where verified, under half of the shortfall comes from an unresolved V gene, and the cause of the rest is unknown. The DNA was the basis for D and trimming; V, J and clone size are from that table. This sample has about 78,000 clones in its table, and roughly 86% of those were observed once. Roughly 4.5% of the sample is in the top ten clones.

Based on the germline V gene, the CDR1 and CDR2 sequences are SGDLS and YYNGEE. From its cysteine to its phenylalanine, the CDR3 spans 16 amino acids. Kept here is only the CDR3 DNA, which spans 48 bases and is read in frame from base 1. The germline V and J ends show losses of 3 bases and 5 bases respectively, and no gene match explains 9 bases of the junction. Rearrangement joined TRBV9 to TRBJ2-3; TRBD1 matches 10 bases in the middle. The sequenced sample was peripheral blood. The TCR comes from a man aged 45-60 years with active or convalescent COVID-19. The CDR3 region reads CASSEVRQGALDTQYF. The DNA sequence reads TGTGCCAGCAGCGAAGTGAGACAGGGGGCTTTAGATACGCAGTATTTT.